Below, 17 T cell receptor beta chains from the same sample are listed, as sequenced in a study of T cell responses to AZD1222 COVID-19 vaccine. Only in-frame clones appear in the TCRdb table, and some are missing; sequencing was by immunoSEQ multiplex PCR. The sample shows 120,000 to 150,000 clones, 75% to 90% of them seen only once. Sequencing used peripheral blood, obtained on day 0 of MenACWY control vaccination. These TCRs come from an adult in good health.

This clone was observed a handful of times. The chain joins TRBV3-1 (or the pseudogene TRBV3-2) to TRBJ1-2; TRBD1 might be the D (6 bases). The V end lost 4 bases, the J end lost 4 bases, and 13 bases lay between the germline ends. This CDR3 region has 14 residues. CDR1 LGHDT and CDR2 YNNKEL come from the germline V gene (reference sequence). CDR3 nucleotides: TGTGCCAGCAGCCGCGCAACAGGGAGCTATGGCTACACCTTC. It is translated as CASSRATGSYGYTF.

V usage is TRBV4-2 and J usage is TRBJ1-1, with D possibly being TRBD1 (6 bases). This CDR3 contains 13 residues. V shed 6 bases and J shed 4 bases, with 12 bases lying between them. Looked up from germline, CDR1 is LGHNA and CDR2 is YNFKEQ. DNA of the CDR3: TGTGCCAGCAGTCCAGACAGGTCCACTGAAGCTTTCTTT. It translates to CASSPDRSTEAFF.

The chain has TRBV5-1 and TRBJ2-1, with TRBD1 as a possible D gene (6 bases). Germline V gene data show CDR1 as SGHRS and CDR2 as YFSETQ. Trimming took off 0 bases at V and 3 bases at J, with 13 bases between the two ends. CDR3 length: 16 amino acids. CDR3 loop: CASSLDSGTLYNEQFF. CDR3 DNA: TGCGCCAGCAGCTTGGATTCCGGGACACTCTACAATGAGCAGTTCTTC.

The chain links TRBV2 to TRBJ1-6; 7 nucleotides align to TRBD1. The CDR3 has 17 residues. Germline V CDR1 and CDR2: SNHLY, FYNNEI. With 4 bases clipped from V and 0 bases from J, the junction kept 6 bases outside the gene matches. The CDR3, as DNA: TGTGCCAGCAGTGGACAGGGACTGGGCTCCTATAATTCACCCCTCCACTTT. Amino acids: CASSGQGLGSYNSPLHF.

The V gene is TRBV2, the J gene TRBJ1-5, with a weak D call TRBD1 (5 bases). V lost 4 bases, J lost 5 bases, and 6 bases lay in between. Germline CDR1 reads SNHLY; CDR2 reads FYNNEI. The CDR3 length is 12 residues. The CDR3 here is CASSGGHQPQHF. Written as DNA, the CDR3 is TGTGCCAGCAGTGGGGGCCATCAGCCCCAGCATTTT.

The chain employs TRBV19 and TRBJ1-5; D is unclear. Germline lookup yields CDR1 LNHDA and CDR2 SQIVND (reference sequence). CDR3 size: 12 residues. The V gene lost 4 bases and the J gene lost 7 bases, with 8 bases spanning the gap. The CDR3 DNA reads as TGTGCCAGTAGTACAAGGGTCCAGCCCCAGCATTTT. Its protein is CASSTRVQPQHF.

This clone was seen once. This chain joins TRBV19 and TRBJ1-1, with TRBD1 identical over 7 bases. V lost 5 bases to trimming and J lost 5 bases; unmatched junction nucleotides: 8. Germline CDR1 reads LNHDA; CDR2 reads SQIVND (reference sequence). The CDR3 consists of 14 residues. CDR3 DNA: TGTGCCAGTAGTTGGACAGGCACGATGACTGAAGCTTTCTTT. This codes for CASSWTGTMTEAFF.

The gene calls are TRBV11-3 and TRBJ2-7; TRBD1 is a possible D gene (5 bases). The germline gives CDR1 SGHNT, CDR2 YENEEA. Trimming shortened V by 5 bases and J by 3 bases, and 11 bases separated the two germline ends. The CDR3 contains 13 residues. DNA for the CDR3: TGTGCCAGCAGCCCTGGACAAGTCTACGAGCAGTACGTC. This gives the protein CASSPGQVYEQYV.

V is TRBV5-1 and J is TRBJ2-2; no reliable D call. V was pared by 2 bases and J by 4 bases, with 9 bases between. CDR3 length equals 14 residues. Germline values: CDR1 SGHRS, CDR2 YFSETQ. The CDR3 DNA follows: TGCGCCAGCAGCTTAGGAAACCCCACCGGGGAGCTGTTTTTT. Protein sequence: CASSLGNPTGELFF.

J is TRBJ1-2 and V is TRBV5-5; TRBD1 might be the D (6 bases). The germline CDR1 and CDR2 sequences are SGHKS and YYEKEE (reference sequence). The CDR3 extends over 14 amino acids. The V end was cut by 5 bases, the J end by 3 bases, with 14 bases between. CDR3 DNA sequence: TGTGCCAGCAGTTATGTGGACAGCTACTATGGCTACACCTTC. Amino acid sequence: CASSYVDSYYGYTF.

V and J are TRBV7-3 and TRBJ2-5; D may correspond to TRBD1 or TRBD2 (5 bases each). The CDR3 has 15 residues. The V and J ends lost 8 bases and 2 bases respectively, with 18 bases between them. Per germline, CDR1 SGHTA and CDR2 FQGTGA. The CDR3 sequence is CASPFPGDLQETQYF. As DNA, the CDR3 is TGTGCCAGCCCATTCCCCGGGGACCTACAAGAGACCCAGTACTTC.

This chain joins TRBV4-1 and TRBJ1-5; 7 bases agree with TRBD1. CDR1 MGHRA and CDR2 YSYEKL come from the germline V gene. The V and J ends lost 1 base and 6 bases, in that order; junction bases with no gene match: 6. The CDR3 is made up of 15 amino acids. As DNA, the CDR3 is TGCGCCAGCAGCCAAGGTACAGGGGCCGCTCAGCCCCAGCATTTT. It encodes CASSQGTGAAQPQHF.

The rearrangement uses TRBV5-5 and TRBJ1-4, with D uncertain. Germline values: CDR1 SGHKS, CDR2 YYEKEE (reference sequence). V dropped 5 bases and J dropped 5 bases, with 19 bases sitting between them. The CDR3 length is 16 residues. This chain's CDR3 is CASSPSPARPNEKLFF. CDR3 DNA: TGTGCCAGCAGTCCCTCCCCGGCCAGGCCAAATGAAAAACTGTTTTTT.

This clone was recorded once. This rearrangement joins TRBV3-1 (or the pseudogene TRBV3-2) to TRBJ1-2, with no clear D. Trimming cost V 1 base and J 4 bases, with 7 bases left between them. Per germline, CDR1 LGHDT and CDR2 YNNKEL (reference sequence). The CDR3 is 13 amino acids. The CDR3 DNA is TGTGCCAGCAGCCAAGGGGAATTCTATGGCTACACCTTC. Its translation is CASSQGEFYGYTF.

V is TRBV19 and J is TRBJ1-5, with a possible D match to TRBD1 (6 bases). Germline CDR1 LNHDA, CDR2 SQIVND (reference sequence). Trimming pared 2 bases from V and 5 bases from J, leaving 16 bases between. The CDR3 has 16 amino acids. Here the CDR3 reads CASSIIPSGGDQPQHF. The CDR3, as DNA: TGTGCCAGTAGTATAATCCCCTCTGGGGGCGATCAGCCCCAGCATTTT. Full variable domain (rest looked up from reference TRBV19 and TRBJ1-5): DGGITQSPKYLFRKEGQNVTLSCEQNLNHDAMYWYRQDPGQGLRLIYYSQIVNDFQKGDIAEGYSVSREKKESFPLTVTSAQKNPTAFYLCASSIIPSGGDQPQHFGDGTRLSIL.

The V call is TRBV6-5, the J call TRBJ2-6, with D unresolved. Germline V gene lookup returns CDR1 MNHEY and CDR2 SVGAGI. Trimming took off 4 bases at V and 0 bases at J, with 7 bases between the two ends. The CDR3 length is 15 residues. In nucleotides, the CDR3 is TGTGCCAGCAGTTTAACAGCCTCTGGGGCCAACGTCCTGACTTTC. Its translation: CASSLTASGANVLTF.

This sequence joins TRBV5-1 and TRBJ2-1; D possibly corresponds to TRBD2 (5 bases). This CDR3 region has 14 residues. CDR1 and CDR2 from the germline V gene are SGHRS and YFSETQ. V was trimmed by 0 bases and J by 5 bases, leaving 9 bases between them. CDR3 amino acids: CASSLVVGNNEQFF. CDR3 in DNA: TGCGCCAGCAGCTTGGTGGTCGGGAACAATGAGCAGTTCTTC. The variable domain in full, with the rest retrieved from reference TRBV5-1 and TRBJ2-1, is KAGVTQTPRYLIKTRGQQVTLSCSPISGHRSVSWYQQTPGQGLQFLFEYFSETQRNKGNFPGRFSGRQFSNSRSEMNVSTLELGDSALYLCASSLVVGNNEQFFGPGTRLTVL.